One and the same sample provided the 19 T cell receptor beta chains below, sequenced in a study of neurological immune-mediated disorders. TCRdb reanalysed the 5' RACE reads using MiXCR and keeps one entry per CDR3 protein. The sample records tens of thousands of distinct CDR3 sequences, 3% to 4% being singletons. Sequenced material: PBMCs. The receptors derive from a man aged 40-49 years with multiple sclerosis.

This clonotype was counted ten times or more. The V gene is TRBV6-1, the J gene TRBJ2-4; perhaps D is TRBD1 or TRBD2 (5 bases each). The CDR3 is made up of 16 amino acids. V lost 6 bases and J 0 bases, leaving 15 bases between the germline ends. Per germline, CDR1 MNHNS and CDR2 SASEGT. In DNA, the CDR3 is TGTGCCAGCAGCCCAGGGACCTTACTAGCCAAAAACATTCAGTACTTC. This sequence encodes CASSPGTLLAKNIQYF.

This clonotype has a count of ten or more. The J gene is TRBJ2-7, the V gene TRBV9; 8 bases fit TRBD2. J lost 10 bases, V lost 0 bases, and 12 bases had no gene match. The CDR3 covers 15 residues. Germline V lookup: CDR1 SGDLS, CDR2 YYNGEE. Here the CDR3 reads CASSVETSGLSLQYF. The CDR3 DNA reads TGTGCCAGCAGCGTAGAAACTAGCGGTTTGAGCTTACAGTACTTC.

This clonotype was counted many times. This chain joins TRBV5-1 and TRBJ1-2; D might be TRBD1 (6 bases). V was clipped by 2 bases and J by 4 bases, with 12 bases between them. This CDR3 spans 14 amino acids. Per the germline V gene, CDR1 is SGHRS and CDR2 is YFSETQ. Here the CDR3 reads CASSFTGTSYGYTF. CDR3 coding DNA: TGCGCCAGCAGCTTCACCGGGACATCCTATGGCTACACCTTC.

Ten or more counts support this clonotype. The V gene is TRBV7-9, the J gene TRBJ2-2; weak D call: TRBD2 (6 bases). This CDR3 region has 18 residues. V was cut by 5 bases and J by 1 base, with 20 bases left in between. From germline, CDR1 is SEHNR and CDR2 FQNEAQ (reference sequence). Here the CDR3 reads CASSTSISGKKNTGELFF. DNA of the CDR3: TGTGCCAGCAGCACTTCGATTAGCGGAAAGAAGAACACCGGGGAGCTGTTTTTT.

This clonotype was detected many times. The chain combines TRBV5-1 with TRBJ2-3, with TRBD2 matching 9 bases. V dropped 3 bases and J dropped 1; count of bases not matched to a gene: 3. Germline V CDR1 and CDR2: SGHRS, YFSETQ. The CDR3 sequence is 15 residues long. The CDR3 DNA reads as TGCGCCAGCAGCTATAGCGGGGGCGGCACAGATACGCAGTATTTT. This codes for CASSYSGGGTDTQYF.

This clonotype was observed at least ten times. The genes are TRBV9 and TRBJ1-2, with D uncertain. Trimming shortened V by 0 bases and J by 3 bases, and 12 bases separated the two germline ends. This CDR3 is 15 amino acids long. Germline CDR1 reads SGDLS; CDR2 reads YYNGEE. CDR3 sequence (DNA): TGTGCCAGCAGCGTAGCTCCAGGAGACTACTATGGCTACACCTTC. It encodes CASSVAPGDYYGYTF.

This clonotype was seen many times. V usage is TRBV12-3 or TRBV12-4 and J usage is TRBJ1-5, with 7 nucleotides matching TRBD1. Trimming took 1 base from V and 7 from J; bases not matched to a gene: 4. The CDR3 covers 14 residues. The CDR3 loop is CASSLEAGGQPQHF. CDR3 nucleotides: TGTGCCAGCAGTTTAGAGGCAGGGGGGCAGCCCCAGCATTTT.

This clonotype was observed at least ten times. The chain has TRBV7-3 and TRBJ2-1, with D possibly being TRBD2 (5 bases). The CDR3 is made up of 18 amino acids. Germline V gene lookup returns CDR1 SGHTA and CDR2 FQGTGA. V dropped 5 bases and J dropped 0 bases, with 20 bases sitting between them. CDR3 DNA sequence: TGTGCCAGCAGCCTAAATCCAGGCGGGTCTAGCTCCTACAATGAGCAGTTCTTC. It codes for CASSLNPGGSSSYNEQFF.

This clonotype was seen many times. V gene TRBV12-3 or TRBV12-4 combines with J gene TRBJ2-6; D possibly corresponds to TRBD2 (7 bases). V dropped 5 bases and J dropped 1 base, with 18 bases sitting between them. CDR3 length: 18 amino acids. The CDR3 loop is CASSPRGGARSGANVLTF. In nucleotides, the CDR3 is TGTGCCAGCAGTCCCCGTGGGGGGGCTAGGTCTGGGGCCAACGTCCTGACTTTC.

This clonotype has at least ten counts. V usage is TRBV12-3 or TRBV12-4 and J usage is TRBJ1-2, with a tentative D call TRBD1 (6 bases). Deletions cut 5 bases from V and 7 bases from J, with 14 bases between. This CDR3 region has 13 residues. The CDR3 DNA reads as TGTGCCAGCAGTAACAGGGAGGCTTCTGGCTACACCTTC. This sequence encodes CASSNREASGYTF.

This clonotype was found many times. CDR3 sequence: CAISVTGGNTEAFF. For the CDR3, the DNA is TGTGCCATCAGTGTAACGGGGGGTAACACTGAAGCTTTCTTT. The gene calls are TRBV10-3 and TRBJ1-1, with D possibly being TRBD1 (5 bases). The CDR3 spans 14 residues. V was shortened by 4 bases and J by 2 bases, with 11 bases between the two germline ends. From germline, CDR1 is ENHRY and CDR2 SYGVKD.

This clonotype was seen at least ten times. The V gene is TRBV20-1, the J gene TRBJ2-1, with TRBD2 matching 11 bases. This CDR3 spans 17 amino acids. V shed 0 bases and J 9 bases; nucleotides not matched to a gene: 13. Germline assignment: CDR1 DFQATT and CDR2 SNEGSKA (reference sequence). The CDR3 DNA is TGCAGTGCTAGAGATCTTTCCCTTAGCGGGAGGGCTGGTGAGCAGTTCTTC. It is translated as CSARDLSLSGRAGEQFF.

The table lists this clonotype with many counts. V gene TRBV7-2 combines with J gene TRBJ1-5, with 7 bases lining up with TRBD1. V trimming: 5 bases; J trimming: 7 bases; junction bases outside the gene matches: 11. The CDR3 extends over 15 amino acids. Germline V gene lookup returns CDR1 SGHTA and CDR2 FQGNSA. Here the CDR3 DNA reads TGTGCCAGCAGCGGGTCCGACAGGGCGGGCCAGCCCCAGCATTTT. Translating gives CASSGSDRAGQPQHF. The full variable domain, in which reference TRBV7-2 and TRBJ1-5 provide the parts outside the CDR3, is GAGVSQSPSNKVTEKGKDVELRCDPISGHTALYWYRQSLGQGLEFLIYFQGNSAPDKSGLPSDRFSAERTGGSVSTLTIQRTQQEDSAVYLCASSGSDRAGQPQHFGDGTRLSIL.

At least ten counts were recorded for this clonotype. The CDR3 protein is CAISVTTGQGNNEQFF. The CDR3 DNA sequence: TGTGCCATCAGTGTTACTACGGGACAGGGGAACAATGAGCAGTTCTTC. V gene TRBV10-3 combines with J gene TRBJ2-1; 10 bases align to TRBD1. The V segment lost 4 bases and the J segment 5 bases; nucleotides outside the gene matches: 8. CDR1 and CDR2 from the germline V gene are ENHRY and SYGVKD. The CDR3 extends over 16 amino acids.

This clonotype occurred many times. The chain carries TRBV20-1 and TRBJ2-2; D gene uncertain. The CDR3 spans 12 residues. The V gene's germline CDR1 is DFQATT and CDR2 SNEGSKA (reference sequence). V was pared by 3 bases and J by 5 bases, with 7 bases between. CDR3 coding DNA: TGCAGTGCTAGGTCCCAAACCGGGGAGCTGTTTTTT. Translation: CSARSQTGELFF.

Ten or more counts support this clonotype. The rearrangement uses TRBV27 and TRBJ2-7, with 11 bases lining up with TRBD1. Germline-derived CDR1 and CDR2 are MNHEY and SMNVEV (reference sequence). This CDR3 has 16 amino acids. V trimming: 0 bases; J trimming: 2 bases; junction bases outside the gene matches: 3. The CDR3 reads CASSLSPGQGAYEQYF. CDR3 coding DNA: TGTGCCAGCAGTTTATCCCCGGGACAGGGGGCCTACGAGCAGTACTTC.

This clonotype was seen a few times. The chain links TRBV12-3 or TRBV12-4 to TRBJ1-4; D gene ambiguous. V lost 5 bases and J 8 bases, leaving 24 bases between the germline ends. This CDR3 comprises 17 residues. The CDR3 protein is CASSPRRAAGEEEKLFF. The CDR3 bases are TGTGCCAGCAGTCCCCGTCGGGCAGCCGGAGAGGAAGAAAAACTGTTTTTT.

This clonotype showed up many times. The rearrangement links TRBV3-1 to TRBJ1-1, with 9 bases aligning to TRBD1. With 2 bases clipped from V and 1 base from J, the junction kept 2 bases outside the gene matches. Germline loops: CDR1 LGHDT, CDR2 YNNKEL (reference sequence). The CDR3 totals 15 residues. The CDR3 DNA reads TGTGCCAGCAGCCAATTGGGACAGGGGAACACTGAAGCTTTCTTT. This sequence encodes CASSQLGQGNTEAFF.

This clonotype was detected ten times or more. Written as DNA, the CDR3 is TGTGCCAGCAATAGCGGGGGCGGGAACACTGAAGCTTTCTTT. This gives the protein CASNSGGGNTEAFF. V gene TRBV6-6 combines with J gene TRBJ1-1, with TRBD1 as a possible D gene (6 bases). Trimming left V 7 bases short and J 1 base short, with 13 bases between. Germline V lookup: CDR1 MNHNY, CDR2 SVGAGI (reference sequence). The CDR3 is made up of 14 amino acids.